This record covers a single TCR beta chain. This entry comes from a study of blood T cell repertoires in COVID-19. Study-level information: The United States, Italy and Spain were the sources of the acute and convalescent COVID-19 samples.

Generated by immunoSEQ multiplex PCR, the TCRdb table keeps only in-frame clones and is missing some. The sample contains over 90,000 clones, around 73% of which appear only once. After removal of 7 bases from V and 3 bases from J, the junction contained 9 bases not matched to a gene. Per the germline V gene, CDR1 is SEHNR and CDR2 is FQNEAQ (reference sequence). CDR3 size: 15 residues. The TCR originated in a man in his 60s with active or convalescent COVID-19. The chain recombines TRBV7-9 with TRBJ1-5; 7 positions match TRBD1. Material: peripheral blood. The CDR3 DNA reads TGTGCCAGCACCGTGTCGGGACAGCTCAATCAGCCCCAGCATTTT. This encodes CASTVSGQLNQPQHF. Variable domain in full (rest from reference TRBV7-9 and TRBJ1-5): DTGVSQNPRHKITKRGQNVTFRCDPISEHNRLYWYRQTLGQGPEFLTYFQNEAQLEKSRLLSDRFSAERPKGSFSTLEIQRTEQGDSAMYLCASTVSGQLNQPQHFGDGTRLSIL.